This is a list of T cell receptor beta chains from one sample in a study of regulatory T cells in long-lasting Graves disease. From the multiplex PCR reads, TCRdb called clonotypes with MiXCR, one entry per CDR3 protein. The table shows about 530,000 distinct CDR3 sequences, with 15% to 20% occurring only once. These records were also assigned to another study, of T cells in Graves' hyperthyroidism and ophthalmopathy.

This specimen consisted of peripheral blood mononuclear cells (PBMCs), obtained at new diagnosis, from a patient treated with antithyroid drugs. These receptors were taken from a woman aged 40 to 65 with Graves disease. Both conserved end residues are part of each CDR3. Fields, in order: clone size, CDR3 length, V gene, D gene, J gene, CDR3 protein, CDR3 DNA. A D gene is named only where the DNA matches it firmly. Clone size, where shown, is once, few, many, or a class for clones that have expanded.

many	12	TRBV20-1	-	TRBJ1-2	CSARDAGFVPCF	TGCAGTGCTAGAGATGCGGGGTTCGTTCCCTGCTTC
-	13	TRBV9	-	TRBJ2-5	CASSVGSTETQYF	TGTGCCAGCAGCGTGGGCTCGACGGAGACCCAGTACTTC
few	13	TRBV29-1	TRBD2	TRBJ2-7	CSVLASGRSEQYF	TGCAGCGTCCTGGCTAGCGGGAGAAGCGAGCAGTACTTC
few	12	TRBV10-3	-	TRBJ1-6	CAIGTTNSPLHF	TGTGCCATCGGGACTACTAATTCACCCCTCCACTTT
few	15	TRBV7-2	TRBD2	TRBJ2-1	CASSQNPGLAVEQFF	TGTGCCAGCAGCCAAAACCCGGGACTAGCGGTTGAGCAGTTCTTC
many	15	TRBV7-9	TRBD1	TRBJ1-2	CASSPRTGRGLGYTF	TGTGCCAGCAGCCCCAGGACAGGCCGGGGGTTAGGCTACACCTTC
many	11	TRBV3-1	-	TRBJ2-1	CASSQVEEQFF	TGTGCCAGCAGCCAAGTTGAGGAGCAGTTCTTC
many	16	TRBV28	-	TRBJ2-5	CASSLSAGAAEETQYF	TGTGCCAGCAGTTTATCTGCGGGGGCCGCAGAAGAGACCCAGTACTTC
-	15	TRBV6-9	-	TRBJ2-7	CASSYRPRNGYEQYF	TGTGCCAGCAGTTACCGGCCCAGGAACGGCTACGAGCAGTACTTC
many	14	TRBV3-1	-	TRBJ1-1	CASSNLQGNTEAFF	TGTGCCAGCAGCAACCTACAGGGTAACACTGAAGCTTTCTTT
many	14	TRBV2	-	TRBJ1-1	CASKSLGGGTEAFF	TGTGCCAGCAAAAGCTTGGGAGGGGGCACTGAAGCTTTCTTT
-	20	TRBV28	-	TRBJ1-5	CASSQTTVRASIVSNQPQHF	TGTGCCAGCAGTCAAACCACAGTGCGGGCTTCCATAGTTAGCAATCAGCCCCAGCATTTT
many	15	TRBV2	-	TRBJ1-5	CASSEMPSGVGPQHF	TGTGCCAGCAGTGAAATGCCCTCTGGAGTCGGGCCCCAGCATTTT
-	12	TRBV6-2/TRBV6-3	TRBD2	TRBJ2-1	CASSEWGGGPYF	TGTGCCAGCAGTGAGTGGGGGGGGGGTCCATACTTC
once	14	TRBV12-3/TRBV12-4	-	TRBJ2-2	CASSLSLPTGELFF	TGTGCCAGCAGTTTGAGTCTCCCTACCGGGGAGCTGTTTTTT
-	14	TRBV18	-	TRBJ1-1	CASSPQEQNTEAFF	TGTGCCAGCTCCCCACAGGAGCAAAACACTGAAGCTTTCTTT
-	17	TRBV18	TRBD2	TRBJ2-1	CASSPPSAVAGLYEQFF	TGTGCCAGCTCACCACCGAGCGCGGTAGCGGGCTTGTATGAGCAGTTCTTC
many	15	TRBV2	TRBD1	TRBJ1-5	CASRDRVNSNQPQHF	TGTGCCAGCAGGGACAGGGTTAATAGCAATCAGCCCCAGCATTTT
few	17	TRBV4-1	TRBD2	TRBJ2-3	CASSQVAGLAGADTQYF	TGCGCCAGCAGCCAAGTGGCCGGACTAGCGGGGGCAGATACGCAGTATTTT
-	14	TRBV5-5	-	TRBJ2-7	CASSRDSETYEQYF	TGTGCCAGCAGCCGGGACTCGGAAACCTACGAGCAGTACTTC
few	13	TRBV11-3	-	TRBJ2-7	CASSLGEGTEQYF	TGTGCCAGCAGCTTAGGAGAAGGAACCGAGCAGTACTTC
many	12	TRBV11-2	-	TRBJ2-3	CASSFSQDTQYF	TGTGCCAGCAGCTTCAGCCAAGATACGCAGTATTTT
few	11	TRBV19	-	TRBJ2-7	CASMGRRKRYF	TGTGCCAGTATGGGACGTAGAAAGCGGTACTTC
few	14	TRBV15	-	TRBJ1-1	CATSSLREAQGAFF	TGTGCCACCAGCAGCCTGCGGGAAGCCCAGGGAGCTTTCTTT
-	13	TRBV25-1	-	TRBJ2-7	CASSGQNPYEQYF	TGTGCCAGCAGCGGACAGAACCCCTACGAGCAGTACTTC
few	15	TRBV12-3/TRBV12-4	-	TRBJ1-2	CASTPARGRSGGYTF	TGTGCCAGCACACCCGCCCGGGGAAGGAGTGGTGGCTACACCTTC
many	15	TRBV15	TRBD1	TRBJ2-3	CATSRVTGGGNTQYF	TGTGCCACCAGCAGAGTTACAGGGGGAGGTAATACGCAGTATTTT
few	11	TRBV10-3	-	TRBJ2-1	CAISEGNEQFF	TGTGCCATCAGTGAAGGGAATGAGCAGTTCTTC
-	14	TRBV6-2/TRBV6-3	TRBD1	TRBJ2-3	CASSHGTGEDTQYF	TGTGCCAGCAGTCACGGGACAGGGGAGGATACGCAGTATTTT
many	16	TRBV11-1	-	TRBJ2-2	CASSLDPRVNTGELFF	TGTGCCAGCAGCTTAGATCCTCGAGTGAACACCGGGGAGCTGTTTTTT
-	14	TRBV14	-	TRBJ2-3	CASSPAVSTDTQYF	TGTGCCAGCTCCCCTGCAGTCAGCACAGATACGCAGTATTTT
few	13	TRBV5-1	TRBD1	TRBJ1-1	CATGTGANTEAFF	TGCGCCACCGGGACAGGAGCGAACACTGAAGCTTTCTTT